Listed below are T cell receptor beta chains from one sample, sequenced in a study of blood T cell repertoires in COVID-19. Sequenced by immunoSEQ multiplex PCR; TCRdb stores in-frame clones only, minus some. The table shows roughly 280,000 clones, with around 93% occurring only once. The sample was PBMCs or T cells enriched from blood (not recorded which). All receptors derive from a man aged 40-50 years who had been exposed to COVID-19. Each CDR3 is given with its conserved first and last residue. The order of the fields is D gene, J gene, clone size, V gene, CDR3 protein, CDR3 DNA. D genes are given only for firm matches. Where a row states a size, it is once, few, many or the class of an expanded clone; other rows omit it.

- | TRBJ1-4 | - | TRBV27 | CASSFQGTQNEKLFF | TGTGCCAGCAGTTTCCAGGGTACACAAAATGAAAAACTGTTTTTT
TRBD1 | TRBJ2-7 | - | TRBV28 | CASSLQGQGTYEQYF | TGTGCCAGCAGTCTCCAGGGACAGGGCACCTACGAGCAGTACTTC
- | TRBJ1-4 | - | TRBV3-1/TRBV3-2 | CASSLWEGGDEKLFF | TGTGCCAGCAGCCTTTGGGAGGGAGGGGATGAAAAACTGTTTTTT
TRBD1 | TRBJ2-2 | - | TRBV5-8 | CASRPGQGSTGELFF | TGTGCCAGCAGACCGGGACAGGGGAGCACCGGGGAGCTGTTTTTT
- | TRBJ2-1 | - | TRBV7-3 | CASSTHGSEVGNEQFF | TGTGCCAGCAGCACCCACGGGAGTGAGGTGGGCAATGAGCAGTTCTTC
- | TRBJ1-4 | - | TRBV2 | CASSNGGLDATNEKLFF | TGTGCCAGCAGTAATGGGGGCCTCGATGCAACTAATGAAAAACTGTTTTTT
TRBD2 | TRBJ2-3 | - | TRBV10-2 | CASRLAGVASGTQYF | TGCGCCAGCAGGCTAGCGGGAGTAGCTTCGGGTACGCAGTATTTT
- | TRBJ2-3 | - | TRBV19 | CASSYRTDTQYF | TGTGCCAGTAGTTATCGGACAGATACGCAGTATTTT
- | TRBJ2-2 | - | TRBV24-1 | CATSDNRQFTGELFF | TGTGCCACCAGTGATAACCGACAGTTCACCGGGGAGCTGTTTTTT
TRBD2 | TRBJ2-2 | once | TRBV5-1 | CASSSNAGLAEPHTGELFF | TGCGCCAGCAGCTCCAACGCGGGACTAGCGGAGCCACACACCGGGGAGCTGTTTTTT
TRBD2 | TRBJ2-2 | - | TRBV6-5 | CASSLGTSGGRELFF | TGTGCCAGCAGCCTCGGGACTAGCGGGGGGCGGGAGCTGTTTTTT
TRBD1 | TRBJ2-2 | - | TRBV19 | CASTPPGTGNTGELFF | TGTGCCAGTACCCCCCCCGGGACAGGGAACACCGGGGAGCTGTTTTTT
TRBD2 | TRBJ2-1 | - | TRBV7-9 | CASSLGGLAGGYYNEQFF | TGTGCCAGCAGCTTAGGGGGACTAGCGGGAGGGTATTACAATGAGCAGTTCTTC
TRBD1 | TRBJ2-7 | - | TRBV9 | CASSVAGTANYEQYF | TGTGCCAGCAGCGTAGCTGGGACAGCAAACTACGAGCAGTACTTC
TRBD1 | TRBJ2-7 | - | TRBV28 | CASRGTGVPQQYF | TGTGCCAGCAGGGGGACAGGGGTTCCGCAGCAGTACTTC
TRBD1 | TRBJ2-7 | - | TRBV7-9 | CAGGDRGYEQYF | TGTGCCGGTGGGGACAGGGGCTACGAGCAGTACTTC
- | TRBJ1-1 | - | TRBV29-1 | CSVAGALNTEAFF | TGCAGCGTTGCAGGGGCCTTGAACACTGAAGCTTTCTTT
- | TRBJ2-3 | - | TRBV5-6 | CASRTWGGSSTDTQYF | TGTGCCAGCAGAACGTGGGGGGGCTCTAGCACAGATACGCAGTATTTT
- | TRBJ1-3 | - | TRBV5-5 | CASSLVSGIGNTIYF | TGTGCCAGCAGCTTGGTGTCAGGGATTGGAAACACCATATATTTT
- | TRBJ1-2 | - | TRBV5-1 | CASSLGGANYGYTF | TGCGCCAGCAGCTTGGGAGGAGCTAACTATGGCTACACCTTC
TRBD1 | TRBJ2-7 | once | TRBV7-3 | CASSGTGTGGEQYF | TGTGCCAGCAGCGGCACCGGGACAGGGGGCGAGCAGTACTTC
- | TRBJ1-4 | - | TRBV4-1 | CASSQPIQGSKEKLFF | TGCGCCAGCAGCCAACCTATACAGGGTTCAAAGGAAAAACTGTTTTTT
TRBD1 | TRBJ2-5 | - | TRBV28 | CASRPDRGETQYF | TGTGCCAGCAGACCCGACAGGGGGGAGACCCAGTACTTC
TRBD2 | TRBJ2-5 | once | TRBV28 | CASRSDGGREETQYF | TGTGCCAGCAGGTCTGATGGCGGGAGGGAAGAGACCCAGTACTTC
- | TRBJ1-2 | - | TRBV6-2/TRBV6-3 | CASSYTQGSYGYTF | TGTGCCAGCAGTTACACGCAGGGTTCGTATGGCTACACCTTC
TRBD1 | TRBJ1-6 | - | TRBV19 | CASSPQRGQGASPLHF | TGTGCCAGTAGTCCCCAAAGGGGACAGGGGGCATCACCCCTCCACTTT
TRBD1 | TRBJ1-5 | - | TRBV28 | CASRPGTGGRSNQPQHF | TGTGCCAGCAGACCCGGGACAGGGGGCAGGAGCAATCAGCCCCAGCATTTT
TRBD1 | TRBJ1-5 | - | TRBV18 | CASSRDRSGQPQHF | TGTGCCAGCTCACGGGACAGGAGTGGACAGCCCCAGCATTTT
- | TRBJ2-1 | - | TRBV28 | CASSLSGSGNEQFF | TGTGCCAGCAGTTTGAGTGGGAGTGGGAATGAGCAGTTCTTC
TRBD1 | TRBJ1-4 | - | TRBV28 | CASREQGEWEKLFF | TGTGCCAGCAGGGAGCAGGGGGAATGGGAAAAACTGTTTTTT
TRBD1 | TRBJ1-6 | - | TRBV14 | CASSQASRTGYYSPLHF | TGTGCCAGCAGCCAAGCATCTAGGACAGGGTATTATTCACCCCTCCACTTT
TRBD1 | TRBJ1-2 | - | TRBV3-1/TRBV3-2 | CASSQRGQDYGYTF | TGTGCCAGCAGCCAACGGGGACAGGACTATGGCTACACCTTC
TRBD2 | TRBJ2-2 | - | TRBV2 | CASSGTSGKGATGELFF | TGTGCCAGCAGTGGGACTAGTGGGAAAGGGGCTACCGGGGAGCTGTTTTTT
- | TRBJ2-1 | - | TRBV6-5 | CATTPPSSYNEQFF | TGTGCCACCACCCCCCCTAGCTCCTACAATGAGCAGTTCTTC
TRBD2 | TRBJ2-3 | - | TRBV24-1 | CATSDSSLAGSSTDTQYF | TGTGCCACCAGTGATTCTTCCTTAGCGGGATCTTCCACAGATACGCAGTATTTT
TRBD2 | TRBJ2-3 | - | TRBV5-1 | CASMGTSGSVDTQYF | TGCGCCAGCATGGGGACTAGCGGGAGTGTGGATACGCAGTATTTT
- | TRBJ1-1 | - | TRBV24-1 | CATSDATGSGTEAFF | TGTGCCACCAGTGATGCCACAGGGTCGGGTACTGAAGCTTTCTTT
- | TRBJ1-2 | - | TRBV29-1 | CSVVGDRLYGYTF | TGCAGCGTTGTTGGCGACCGACTCTATGGCTACACCTTC
TRBD1 | TRBJ1-2 | - | TRBV14 | CASSQVFSGTGYNYGYTF | TGTGCCAGCAGCCAAGTTTTTTCCGGGACAGGATATAACTATGGCTACACCTTC
- | TRBJ1-1 | - | TRBV4-1 | CASSQGGGLTNTEAFF | TGCGCCAGCAGCCAAGGGGGGGGACTGACGAACACTGAAGCTTTCTTT
- | TRBJ2-2 | - | TRBV7-2 | CASSLVLSSTGELFF | TGTGCCAGCAGCTTAGTTCTTAGCAGCACCGGGGAGCTGTTTTTT
TRBD2 | TRBJ2-5 | - | TRBV28 | CASSSGTRSAQETQYF | TGTGCCAGCAGTTCAGGGACTAGGAGCGCACAAGAGACCCAGTACTTC
- | TRBJ2-5 | once | TRBV5-6 | CASSLDSGRGTVETQYF | TGTGCCAGCAGCTTGGATTCTGGCAGGGGAACGGTTGAGACCCAGTACTTC
- | TRBJ2-5 | - | TRBV2 | CASSESPQGGTQYF | TGTGCCAGCAGTGAATCTCCCCAGGGGGGGACCCAGTACTTC
- | TRBJ2-7 | once | TRBV12-3/TRBV12-4 | CASSRDSNEQYF | TGTGCCAGCAGCCGCGACAGTAACGAGCAGTACTTC